Below are 30 T cell receptor beta chains sequenced from a single sample in a study of molecular identifiers for immune sequencing clone quantification (dated by TCRdb to the late 2010s). Library construction relied on PCR. The instrument given in TCRdb is NextSeq 500. Using fastp trimming at Q25 and MiXCR clonotype assembly, TCRdb reanalyzed the public sequencing data and kept in-frame beta chains. Merged by CDR3 protein, the rows form single entries marked with the most common genes and DNA. The sample table records some 580,000 distinct CDR3 sequences; roughly 25% of these occur just once. Around 0.78% of the sample is in the top ten clones. Sequencing input: naive CD8+ T cells from blood, with Jurkat cell RNA spiked in. The sample's cell subset or site label is to be understood as: FACS-sorted CD8+CD4-CCR7+CD45RA+ naive T cells. These TCRs come from a human donor in good health. Some libraries in this study had Jurkat cell RNA spiked in.

This clonotype was counted many times. The DNA for the CDR3 is TGTGCCAGCAGTTTTCCCGCCGGGCTAGCGGGAGACCTGGGCACGCAGTATTTT. Its translation is CASSFPAGLAGDLGTQYF. This chain joins TRBV28 and TRBJ2-3, with 10 bases matching TRBD2. Germline CDR1 is MDHEN and CDR2 is SYDVKM. This CDR3 is built from 18 residues. V trimming: 3 bases; J trimming: 9 bases; junction bases outside the gene matches: 18.

This clonotype was seen at least ten times. This rearrangement joins TRBV12-3 or TRBV12-4 to TRBJ2-3; perhaps TRBD2 as D (7 bases). This CDR3 comprises 17 residues. V gave up 6 bases and J gave up 4 bases, with 23 bases separating them. CDR3 protein: CASSPDLGGEEADTQYF. As DNA, the CDR3 is TGTGCCAGCAGCCCTGACCTAGGGGGGGAGGAAGCAGATACGCAGTATTTT.

Ten or more counts support this clonotype. The gene calls are TRBV4-1 and TRBJ1-5, with D uncertain. The length of the CDR3 is 13 residues. Germline values: CDR1 MGHRA, CDR2 YSYEKL. Between the trimmed V and J ends, which lost 0 bases and 7 bases, there was a span of 7 bases. CDR3 nucleotide sequence: TGCGCCAGCAGCCAAGATTTCTGGCAGCCCCAGCATTTT. It translates to CASSQDFWQPQHF.

The rearrangement uses TRBV9 and TRBJ2-6; TRBD2 matches 7 bases. CDR3 length equals 14 residues. The junction had 9 bases not matched to a gene; V was cut back by 4 bases and J by 11 bases. Germline V gene sequence: CDR1 SGDLS, CDR2 YYNGEE. CDR3: CASSPWGGMDVLTF. DNA for the CDR3: TGTGCCAGCAGCCCCTGGGGGGGGATGGACGTCCTGACTTTC.

The sample holds many counts of this clonotype. This chain connects TRBV18 to TRBJ1-2; tentatively, D is TRBD1 (6 bases). The length of the CDR3 is 13 residues. CDR1 and CDR2 (germline): KGHSH, LQKENI. Trimming took off 8 bases at V and 0 bases at J, with 10 bases between the two ends. The CDR3 DNA sequence: TGTGCCAGCGCACAGGGAGCTAACTATGGCTACACCTTC. This encodes CASAQGANYGYTF. Drawing the rest from reference TRBV18 and TRBJ1-2, the complete variable domain is NAGVMQNPRHLVRRRGQEARLRCSPMKGHSHVYWYRQLPEEGLKFMVYLQKENIIDESGMPKERFSAEFPKEGPSILRIQQVVRGDSAAYFCASAQGANYGYTFGSGTRLTVV.

The J gene is TRBJ1-6, the V gene TRBV6-5; TRBD1 aligns across 7 bases. The CDR3 is 16 amino acids. Per germline, CDR1 MNHEY and CDR2 SVGAGI. Trimming took 7 bases from V and 7 from J; bases not matched to a gene: 13. The CDR3 coding sequence is TGTGCCAGCACGGCAGCAGGGGGATACCAAAATTCACCCCTCCACTTT. Its protein is CASTAAGGYQNSPLHF.

This clonotype was seen a few times. V gene TRBV6-5 combines with J gene TRBJ2-6; 11 bases line up with TRBD1. V shed 2 bases and J 1 base; nucleotides not matched to a gene: 1. Per the germline V gene, CDR1 is MNHEY and CDR2 is SVGAGI. The CDR3 runs to 17 residues. The CDR3 loop is CASSYGTGGSGANVLTF. CDR3 DNA: TGTGCCAGCAGTTACGGGACAGGGGGGTCTGGGGCCAACGTCCTGACTTTC.

Turning to this clonotype: A read error may explain this, as a much larger clone is one base away. The chain uses TRBV3-1 and TRBJ1-1; D gene uncertain. The V end was cut by 4 bases, the J end by 1 base, with 10 bases between. CDR1 is LGHDT and CDR2 is YNNKEL in the germline V gene (reference sequence). The CDR3 is 14 residues long. CDR3 residues: CASSPPGANTEAFF. The CDR3 coding sequence is TGTGCCAGCAGCCCCCCGGGAGCGAACACTGAAGCTTTCTTT.

Comment on this clonotype: A read error may be the cause here, since a much bigger clone is one base away. The conserved final phenylalanine or tryptophan is absent from the CDR3, which likely points to a read error. The J gene is TRBJ2-7, the V gene TRBV4-1; 9 bases fit TRBD1. The CDR3 extends over 15 amino acids. Germline V CDR1 and CDR2: MGHRA, YSYEKL. Trimming cost V 5 bases and J 3 bases; bases outside gene matches: 8. CDR3 sequence: CASSTPGTGLYEQYS. CDR3 nucleotide sequence: TGCGCCAGCAGCACCCCAGGGACAGGGCTCTACGAGCAGTACTCC.

This clonotype was counted ten times or more. V and J are TRBV7-9 and TRBJ2-3, with D unclear. The CDR3 contains 14 residues. The V gene lost 1 base and the J gene lost 3 bases, with 8 bases spanning the gap. Germline-derived CDR1 and CDR2 are SEHNR and FQNEAQ (reference sequence). The CDR3 DNA is TGTGCCAGCAGCTTAGAATTCCAGACAGATACGCAGTATTTT. Its translation: CASSLEFQTDTQYF.

Many counts were recorded for this clonotype. CDR3 region: CASSLWVLNEQFF. The CDR3 coding sequence is TGTGCCAGCAGCTTATGGGTCCTCAATGAGCAGTTCTTC. The chain uses TRBV5-6 and TRBJ2-1; no firm D call. V shed 2 bases and J shed 6 bases, with 9 bases lying between them. CDR3 length equals 13 residues. Per the germline V gene, CDR1 is SGHDT and CDR2 is YYEEEE.

This clonotype was seen only a few times. The chain recombines TRBV9 with TRBJ1-2, with a weak D call TRBD1 (5 bases). The CDR3 totals 13 residues. Germline V gene lookup returns CDR1 SGDLS and CDR2 YYNGEE. The V gene lost 6 bases and the J gene lost 4 bases, with 13 bases spanning the gap. The CDR3 protein is CASMGPDSYGYTF. CDR3 DNA sequence: TGTGCCAGCATGGGGCCAGATTCCTATGGCTACACCTTC.

Note on this clonotype: One end of the junction is discordant with germline, which a read error may explain. This chain joins TRBV7-9 and TRBJ2-5, with a weak D call TRBD1 (6 bases). The CDR3 runs to 16 residues. The germline V gene encodes CDR1 SEHNR and CDR2 FQNEAQ (reference sequence). The DNA for the CDR3 is TGTGCCAGCAGCTTTAAAGAAGGACAGAGACAAGAGGCCCAGTACTTC. Residues: CASSFKEGQRQEAQYF.

This sequence joins TRBV27 and TRBJ2-7; D assignment may be TRBD1 or TRBD2 (5 bases each). V was cut by 3 bases and J by 0 bases, with 9 bases left in between. The CDR3 contains 14 residues. Germline CDR1 MNHEY, CDR2 SMNVEV (reference sequence). CDR3 coding DNA: TGTGCCAGCAGTTTCTCGGGACGCTCCTACGAGCAGTACTTC. Translating it yields CASSFSGRSYEQYF.

The table lists this clonotype with a few counts. The V gene is TRBV9, the J gene TRBJ2-1; 9 nucleotides match TRBD2. The ends lost 0 bases at V and 3 bases at J; junction bases unmatched: 13. Germline values: CDR1 SGDLS, CDR2 YYNGEE. CDR3 length equals 19 residues. The CDR3 DNA sequence: TGTGCCAGCAGCGTAGACCATCTAGCTGCGGGGGGGAACTACAATGAGCAGTTCTTC. It specifies CASSVDHLAAGGNYNEQFF.

This clonotype was seen ten or more times. The chain has TRBV7-2 and TRBJ2-1; no clear D. The germline V gene has CDR1 SGHTA and CDR2 FQGNSA. Trimming left V 5 bases short and J 2 bases short, with 19 bases between. This CDR3 region has 17 residues. As DNA, the CDR3 is TGTGCCAGCAGCCCCCGGCCTGGAGAAAGGACCTACAATGAGCAGTTCTTC. Translation: CASSPRPGERTYNEQFF.

About this clonotype: This clone may be a read error of a much larger clone one base away. The chain has TRBV25-1 and TRBJ2-7, with a tentative D call TRBD1 (8 bases). The CDR3 runs 15 residues. Trimming removed 2 bases from V and 6 bases from J, with 17 bases in between. Germline loops: CDR1 MGHDK, CDR2 SYGVNS. The CDR3 protein is CASSEDQGAGVEQYF. Written as DNA, the CDR3 is TGTGCCAGCAGTGAAGATCAGGGGGCGGGGGTCGAGCAGTACTTC.

The chain couples TRBV10-1 to TRBJ2-5; TRBD1 matches 7 bases. CDR1 is WNHNN and CDR2 is SYGVQD in the germline V gene (reference sequence). This CDR3 comprises 14 residues. The V gene end was trimmed by 0 bases and the J gene end by 5 bases; junction bases not matched to a gene: 3. The CDR3: CASSESQGRETQYF. In nucleotides, the CDR3 is TGCGCCAGCAGTGAGTCACAGGGGCGGGAGACCCAGTACTTC.

This chain uses TRBV3-1 with TRBJ2-7; no reliable D call. This CDR3 region has 14 residues. V dropped 0 bases and J dropped 3 bases, with 9 bases sitting between them. Germline V gene data show CDR1 as LGHDT and CDR2 as YNNKEL (reference sequence). CDR3 region: CASSQEVASYEQYF. The CDR3 nucleotides read TGTGCCAGCAGCCAAGAGGTCGCCAGCTACGAGCAGTACTTC.

As for this clonotype: The conserved closing phenylalanine or tryptophan is absent in this CDR3, likely reflecting a read error. V gene TRBV7-7 combines with J gene TRBJ2-3; D possibly corresponds to TRBD1 (6 bases). Germline V gives CDR1 SSHAT, CDR2 FNYEAQ (reference sequence). This CDR3 comprises 13 residues. V lost 6 bases, J lost 3 bases, and 10 bases lay in between. DNA for the CDR3: TGTGCCAGCAGTCGCGACAGGACAGATACGCAGTATTTA. Translating it yields CASSRDRTDTQYL.

The chain is built from TRBV19 and TRBJ1-1; D gene uncertain. The CDR3 is 11 residues long. The V end lost 7 bases, the J end lost 2 bases, and 5 bases lay between the germline ends. Looked up from germline, CDR1 is LNHDA and CDR2 is SQIVND (reference sequence). The CDR3 protein is CASTSNTEAFF. For the CDR3, the DNA is TGTGCCAGTACCTCAAACACTGAAGCTTTCTTT. The variable domain in full, completed from reference TRBV19 and TRBJ1-1, reads DGGITQSPKYLFRKEGQNVTLSCEQNLNHDAMYWYRQDPGQGLRLIYYSQIVNDFQKGDIAEGYSVSREKKESFPLTVTSAQKNPTAFYLCASTSNTEAFFGQGTRLTVV.

The chain combines TRBV11-2 with TRBJ1-1; D uncertain. Looked up from germline, CDR1 is SGHAT and CDR2 is FQNNGV. Trimming pared 4 bases from V and 9 bases from J, leaving 9 bases between. The CDR3 runs 11 residues. As DNA, the CDR3 is TGTGCCAGCAGCTCCTGGGAGAAAGCTTTCTTT. It specifies CASSSWEKAFF. Full variable domain (outside the CDR3, taken from reference TRBV11-2 and TRBJ1-1): EAGVAQSPRYKIIEKRQSVAFWCNPISGHATLYWYQQILGQGPKLLIQFQNNGVVDDSQLPKDRFSAERLKGVDSTLKIQPAKLEDSAVYLCASSSWEKAFFGQGTRLTVV.

This clonotype has ten or more counts. The chain is built from TRBV6-5 and TRBJ2-7; 8 bases map to TRBD2. The trim removed 4 bases at V and 3 bases at J, leaving 5 bases unmatched. Per germline, CDR1 MNHEY and CDR2 SVGAGI. The CDR3 contains 14 residues. Here the CDR3 DNA reads TGTGCCAGCAGTTCCTCGGGGGGGGGCTACGAGCAGTACTTC. Translating gives CASSSSGGGYEQYF.

This clonotype was counted ten times or more. The chain carries TRBV20-1 and TRBJ2-5; D gene unclear. Germline loops: CDR1 DFQATT, CDR2 SNEGSKA (reference sequence). The CDR3 runs 13 residues. V was shortened by 5 bases and J by 5 bases, with 15 bases between the two germline ends. CDR3 coding DNA: TGCAGTGCTTTTCCCACAAAGATCGAGACCCAGTACTTC. It is translated as CSAFPTKIETQYF.

At least ten counts were recorded for this clonotype. The chain employs TRBV4-3 and TRBJ1-5, with D hard to call. The CDR3 loop spans 15 amino acids. Germline CDR1 and CDR2: LGHNA and YSLEER. Trimming removed 0 bases at V and 12 bases at J, with 18 bases between. This CDR3 is CASSQDWAMLAFQHF. CDR3 in DNA: TGCGCCAGCAGCCAAGATTGGGCCATGCTGGCTTTCCAGCATTTT.

The chain employs TRBV29-1 and TRBJ2-1, with a tentative D call TRBD1 (5 bases). The length of the CDR3 is 15 residues. V was cut by 4 bases and J by 7 bases, with 20 bases left in between. The germline CDR1 and CDR2 sequences are SQVTM and ANQGSEA. The DNA of the CDR3 is TGCAGCGTTGGCCAGGGTAACCCCTTGTGGAATGAGCAGTTCTTC. Translating it yields CSVGQGNPLWNEQFF.

The V gene is TRBV19, the J gene TRBJ1-3; D ambiguous. V was shortened by 4 bases and J by 0 bases, with 13 bases between the two germline ends. This CDR3 spans 16 amino acids. The germline V gene has CDR1 LNHDA and CDR2 SQIVND (reference sequence). CDR3 nucleotides: TGTGCCAGTAGTACAGGACCAACGAGCTCTGGAAACACCATATATTTT. Its translation: CASSTGPTSSGNTIYF. Using reference TRBV19 and TRBJ1-3 for the parts outside the CDR3, the full variable domain is DGGITQSPKYLFRKEGQNVTLSCEQNLNHDAMYWYRQDPGQGLRLIYYSQIVNDFQKGDIAEGYSVSREKKESFPLTVTSAQKNPTAFYLCASSTGPTSSGNTIYFGEGSWLTVV.

In its sample, this clonotype was seen many times. J is TRBJ1-1 and V is TRBV4-3, with D maybe TRBD1 (6 bases). The CDR3 sequence is 16 residues long. Trimming removed 1 base from V and 0 bases from J, with 12 bases in between. Germline CDR1 LGHNA, CDR2 YSLEER. The DNA of the CDR3 is TGCGCCAGCAGCCAAGCCGCCACAGGGCTGAACACTGAAGCTTTCTTT. Encoded protein: CASSQAATGLNTEAFF.

Ten or more counts support this clonotype. This chain uses TRBV30 with TRBJ1-4, with TRBD1 matching 7 bases. The V gene end was trimmed by 3 bases and the J gene end by 10 bases; junction bases not matched to a gene: 8. The CDR3 runs to 13 residues. CDR1 is GTSNPN and CDR2 is SVGIG in the germline V gene (reference sequence). CDR3 sequence reads: CAWRTSGTVKLFF. CDR3 sequence (DNA): TGTGCCTGGAGGACATCCGGGACAGTAAAACTGTTTTTT.

This clonotype was seen only a few times. The V and J genes are TRBV29-1 and TRBJ2-3, with 8 bases that match TRBD1. Trimming cost V 7 bases and J 4 bases; bases outside gene matches: 10. Germline V CDR1 and CDR2: SQVTM, ANQGSEA. CDR3 length equals 14 residues. CDR3 nucleotides: TGCAGCGACCTTACAGGGGGAGGCCCAGATACGCAGTATTTT. As protein: CSDLTGGGPDTQYF.